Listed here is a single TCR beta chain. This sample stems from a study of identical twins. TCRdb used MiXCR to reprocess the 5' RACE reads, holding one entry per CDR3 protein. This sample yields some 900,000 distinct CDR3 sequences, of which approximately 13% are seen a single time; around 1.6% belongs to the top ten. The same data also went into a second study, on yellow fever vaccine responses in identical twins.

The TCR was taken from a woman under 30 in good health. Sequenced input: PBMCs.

The CDR3 sequence is CATSRDSETSTTDTQYF. As DNA, the CDR3 is TGTGCCACCAGCAGAGATTCGGAGACTAGCACCACAGATACGCAGTATTTT. The chain joins TRBV15 to TRBJ2-3; 7 nucleotides align to TRBD2. The V gene end was trimmed by 0 bases and the J gene end by 2 bases; junction bases not matched to a gene: 8. Per germline, CDR1 LNHNV and CDR2 YYDKDF (reference sequence). The CDR3 spans 17 residues.